The TCR beta chain under discussion was sequenced for a study of shared clonotypes between healthy human individuals. Whole-study results and caveats: Larger richness was generally estimated for naive than memory subsets.

Template for every sorted-subset replicate PCR totaled around 200 ng DNA, roughly 30,000 T cell genomes. Per the original data handling: Filtering was not the same, since immunoSEQ gave junction-only sequences without quality scores. TCRdb's table, derived via immunoSEQ multiplex PCR, lists solely in-frame clones and lacks some. V, J and clone size are taken as reported in that table, and D and trimming were inferred from the DNA itself. The profile shows about 2.4 million clones, 90% to 95% of them singletons. Only Caucasian adults living in Nashville, Tennessee served as donors. V was clipped by 5 bases and J by 4 bases, with 8 bases between them. Looked up from germline, CDR1 is SGHAT and CDR2 is FQDESV (reference sequence). The length of the CDR3 is 12 residues. Notes on this clone: What it binds is not known. Other nucleotide sequences from this sample produce the same CDR3.

The source material was naive CD4+ T cells from PBMCs. Subset reported: CD45RA+ positively selected. V is TRBV11-1 and J is TRBJ1-1; tentatively, D is TRBD1 (5 bases). This TCR came from a man between 18 and 35 years old in good health. Some clones in this sample may be carry-over from other donors' samples. The CDR3 coding sequence is TGTGCCAGCAGCCCGAGGGGCACTGAAGCTTTCTTT. It encodes CASSPRGTEAFF.